Sequencing of this T cell receptor (beta chain) was carried out in a study of regulatory T cells in long-lasting Graves disease. Study as a whole: With positive TSH receptor antibodies and over 5 years of antithyroid drugs, Graves' disease was considered persistent.

iRepertoire HTBI primers and Arm-PCR of CDR3 regions built TCR beta libraries. One entry per CDR3 protein results from TCRdb running MiXCR on the multiplex PCR reads. The repertoire holds under 500,000 distinct CDR3 sequences, with around 21% as singletons. A word on this clonotype: Its target is not known.

Trimming removed 3 bases from V and 2 bases from J; junction bases left unmatched: 7. This CDR3 contains 16 residues. The germline V gene encodes CDR1 KGHSH and CDR2 LQKENI. Time point reported: persistent/refractory GD, antithyroid drugs over 5 years with positive TRAb. From RNA extracted from PBMCs, the TCR library was made. EDTA tubes collected 7.5 to 9.5 milliliters of peripheral blood. Findings and limits, study-wide: Compared with new cases, persistent Graves' patients showed reduced TCR diversity. TRBV28, TRBJ1-2 and TRBJ2-5 were segments that persistent disease favored.

The clonotype comes from a female donor with Graves disease. The chain is built from TRBV18 and TRBJ2-4, with 7 bases aligning to TRBD1. Sequences were derived from peripheral blood mononuclear cells (PBMCs), sampled when the disease was refractory, from a patient treated with antithyroid drugs. This CDR3 reads CASSPNHRGTKNIQYF. CDR3 bases: TGTGCCAGCTCACCCAACCACAGGGGTACCAAAAACATTCAGTACTTC.